The 16 T cell receptor beta chains listed next were all sequenced from one sample in a study of response to subunit inactivated influenza vaccine (dated by TCRdb to between 2018 and 2020). The library was obtained by RT-PCR. Sequencing was performed on an Illumina HiSeq 2500. TCRdb's own reprocessing of the public reads used fastp at Q25 and MiXCR and kept productive beta chains. Entries that share a CDR3 protein sequence are merged under the most common genes and DNA. The sample records hundreds of thousands of distinct CDR3 sequences, roughly 12% of which are singletons. The ten most abundant clones make up 9.5% to 11% of the sample. These data also featured in a second study, about T cells expressing NK-cell markers. Per the second study: The TCR beta cDNA libraries were made using 5'RACE template switching, a step that added both a universal primer site and unique molecular identifiers.

This sample comprised PBMCs from blood, obtained on the day of vaccination. The source of these receptors is a man in his fifties or sixties who received an inactivated influenza vaccine. Donor details come from another sample of the same person, matched by shared clones.

The rearrangement uses TRBV29-1 and TRBJ2-5, with D perhaps TRBD2 (5 bases). The CDR3 loop spans 16 amino acids. Germline V gene sequence: CDR1 SQVTM, CDR2 ANQGSEA. V lost 0 bases, J lost 0 bases, and 14 bases lay in between. The CDR3 region has the DNA TGCAGCGTTGAAGATGTTCCTAGCTATTACCAAGAGACCCAGTACTTC. This codes for CSVEDVPSYYQETQYF.

This chain links TRBV20-1 with TRBJ2-1; 13 bases align to TRBD2. This CDR3 has 18 amino acids. J lost 0 bases, V lost 1 base, and 6 bases had no gene match. Germline V lookup: CDR1 DFQATT, CDR2 SNEGSKA (reference sequence). The CDR3 loop is CSARGLAGGGSSYNEQFF. The CDR3 nucleotides are TGCAGTGCTAGAGGACTAGCGGGAGGTGGGAGCTCCTACAATGAGCAGTTCTTC.

V usage is TRBV28 and J usage is TRBJ1-2, with D hard to call. CDR3 length: 13 residues. Trimming stripped 3 bases from V and 0 bases from J, with 5 bases between. Per the germline V gene, CDR1 is MDHEN and CDR2 is SYDVKM. The CDR3 reads CASSLRPNYGYTF. The CDR3 bases are TGTGCCAGCAGTTTGCGCCCTAACTATGGCTACACCTTC.

The V call is TRBV12-3 or TRBV12-4, the J call TRBJ2-1; D might be TRBD1 (7 bases). Trimming cost V 4 bases and J 2 bases, with 12 bases left between them. The CDR3 consists of 15 residues. The CDR3 loop reads CASSSRGVAYNEQFF. CDR3 DNA sequence: TGTGCCAGCAGTTCCAGGGGGGTGGCCTACAATGAGCAGTTCTTC.

This clonotype was counted only a few times. The chain couples TRBV12-3 or TRBV12-4 to TRBJ2-3; TRBD1 agrees at 11 bases. The CDR3 spans 16 residues. J was trimmed by 2 bases and V by 4 bases; bases with no gene match: 5. In nucleotides, the CDR3 is TGTGCCAGCAGTTCCGGACAGGGGGCGGTCACAGATACGCAGTATTTT. This sequence encodes CASSSGQGAVTDTQYF.

In its sample, this clonotype was seen many times. This chain links TRBV12-3 or TRBV12-4 with TRBJ2-5; D is ambiguous. The CDR3 contains 16 residues. Trimming took 3 bases from V and 3 from J, leaving 17 bases between them. CDR3 region: CASSLWHPTIEETQYF. The DNA of the CDR3 is TGTGCCAGCAGTTTGTGGCACCCGACGATAGAAGAGACCCAGTACTTC.

The chain combines TRBV7-2 with TRBJ2-3, with 8 bases aligning to TRBD2. This CDR3 is built from 15 residues. CDR1 is SGHTA and CDR2 is FQGNSA in the germline V gene. Unmatched junction bases numbered 1, after V lost 1 base and J lost 1 base. The DNA of the CDR3 is TGTGCCAGCAGCTTAGTGACTAGCGGCACAGATACGCAGTATTTT. This codes for CASSLVTSGTDTQYF.

This clonotype was seen many times. The chain is built from TRBV29-1 and TRBJ1-1; D is perhaps TRBD1 (6 bases). This CDR3 has 11 amino acids. V lost 8 bases and J 3 bases, leaving 10 bases between the germline ends. Germline loops: CDR1 SQVTM, CDR2 ANQGSEA. CDR3 residues: CSLRTDTEAFF. The CDR3 nucleotides read TGCAGCCTACGGACAGACACTGAAGCTTTCTTT.

This CDR3 is CASSEPSTSGMDEQFF. The CDR3 DNA follows: TGTGCCAGCAGTGAGCCCTCGACTAGCGGGATGGATGAGCAGTTCTTC. The chain links TRBV6-2 or TRBV6-3 to TRBJ2-1, with 11 bases aligning to TRBD2. The germline V gene has CDR1 MNHEY and CDR2 SVGEGT. The V gene end was trimmed by 5 bases and the J gene end by 8 bases; junction bases not matched to a gene: 11. The CDR3 runs 16 residues.

The chain couples TRBV7-8 to TRBJ1-4; D unclear. Germline loops: CDR1 SGHVS, CDR2 FQNEAQ. The ends were cut back, 2 bases at V and 11 bases at J, with 15 bases in the middle. The length of the CDR3 is 14 residues. CDR3 sequence: CASSLRFREGKLFF. CDR3 DNA: TGTGCCAGCAGCTTAAGGTTTAGGGAAGGGAAACTGTTTTTT.

The V call is TRBV6-1, the J call TRBJ2-1, with TRBD2 as a possible D gene (5 bases). Trimming removed 2 bases at V and 4 bases at J, with 15 bases between. The germline V gene has CDR1 MNHNS and CDR2 SASEGT. This CDR3 region has 16 residues. CDR3: CASSELGGYPYNEQFF. Here the CDR3 DNA reads TGTGCCAGCAGTGAACTTGGCGGGTACCCGTACAATGAGCAGTTCTTC.

V is TRBV11-2 and J is TRBJ2-3, with 14 bases identical to TRBD2. The V gene end was trimmed by 3 bases and the J gene end by 7 bases; junction bases not matched to a gene: 12. CDR3 length: 18 amino acids. The V gene's germline CDR1 is SGHAT and CDR2 FQNNGV. Here the CDR3 reads CASSLSGGLAGGLNTQYF. The CDR3 DNA sequence: TGTGCCAGCAGCTTGTCCGGAGGACTAGCGGGGGGTTTAAATACGCAGTATTTT. Full variable domain (remainder filled in from reference TRBV11-2 and TRBJ2-3): EAGVAQSPRYKIIEKRQSVAFWCNPISGHATLYWYQQILGQGPKLLIQFQNNGVVDDSQLPKDRFSAERLKGVDSTLKIQPAKLEDSAVYLCASSLSGGLAGGLNTQYFGPGTRLTVL.

This clonotype was picked up a small number of times. The rearrangement uses TRBV29-1 and TRBJ1-2, with a possible D match to TRBD1 (5 bases). Trimming removed 6 bases from V and 9 bases from J, with 20 bases in between. This CDR3 has 13 residues. From germline, CDR1 is SQVTM and CDR2 ANQGSEA. CDR3 DNA sequence: TGCAGCGTCGGCGGGACGGCGGGTTGGAGCTACACCTTC. Translated, it gives CSVGGTAGWSYTF.

This clonotype occurred many times. The chain recombines TRBV5-5 with TRBJ2-2; 7 positions match TRBD1. Losses at the gene ends were 1 base for V and 0 bases for J; bases not matched to a gene: 0. This CDR3 is built from 15 residues. Germline CDR1 reads SGHKS; CDR2 reads YYEKEE (reference sequence). The CDR3, as DNA: TGTGCCAGCAGCTTGCAGGGGGCGAACACCGGGGAGCTGTTTTTT. Translated, it gives CASSLQGANTGELFF.

There are a few counts of this clonotype. This chain connects TRBV12-3 or TRBV12-4 to TRBJ1-6; D perhaps matches TRBD1 (6 bases). The CDR3 is 14 amino acids. The ends were cut back, 5 bases at V and 11 bases at J, with 16 bases in the middle. CDR3 residues: CASSQGTLDPPLHF. The DNA of the CDR3 is TGTGCCAGCAGTCAAGGGACACTAGACCCACCCCTCCACTTT.

CDR3 nucleotide sequence: TGTGCCAGCAGCTTAACGTGGAGTGAGCAGTTCTTC. The encoded protein is CASSLTWSEQFF. This chain connects TRBV7-2 to TRBJ2-1; D is unclear. Looked up from germline, CDR1 is SGHTA and CDR2 is FQGNSA. This CDR3 has 12 residues. The germline V and J ends were trimmed by 2 bases and 9 bases, with 8 bases remaining between them.